This T cell receptor beta chain was found in a study of blood T cell repertoires in COVID-19. On the study more broadly: The analysed material was cDNA or gDNA that came from T cells, B-cell-depleted T cells, or PBMCs.

Clones were sequenced by immunoSEQ multiplex PCR, and TCRdb holds only the in-frame ones, with some missing. The sample has 200,000 or so clones, about nine tenths seen once. Membership in each cohort depended on participant-reported clinical history. Note on this clone: This same CDR3 is encoded by further DNA sequences in the sample.

The specimen sequenced was PBMCs or T cells enriched from blood (not recorded which). The receptor comes from a woman in her 40s with acute COVID-19.

CDR3 sequence reads: CASSQDSRASEAFF. In DNA form, the CDR3 reads TGTGCCAGCAGCCAAGATAGCAGGGCGAGTGAAGCTTTCTTT. This rearrangement joins TRBV3-1 (or the pseudogene TRBV3-2) to TRBJ1-1, with D tentatively TRBD1 (5 bases). Germline V gene data show CDR1 as LGHDT and CDR2 as YNNKEL (reference sequence). V was clipped by 0 bases and J by 7 bases, with 12 bases between them. The CDR3 sequence is 14 residues long.